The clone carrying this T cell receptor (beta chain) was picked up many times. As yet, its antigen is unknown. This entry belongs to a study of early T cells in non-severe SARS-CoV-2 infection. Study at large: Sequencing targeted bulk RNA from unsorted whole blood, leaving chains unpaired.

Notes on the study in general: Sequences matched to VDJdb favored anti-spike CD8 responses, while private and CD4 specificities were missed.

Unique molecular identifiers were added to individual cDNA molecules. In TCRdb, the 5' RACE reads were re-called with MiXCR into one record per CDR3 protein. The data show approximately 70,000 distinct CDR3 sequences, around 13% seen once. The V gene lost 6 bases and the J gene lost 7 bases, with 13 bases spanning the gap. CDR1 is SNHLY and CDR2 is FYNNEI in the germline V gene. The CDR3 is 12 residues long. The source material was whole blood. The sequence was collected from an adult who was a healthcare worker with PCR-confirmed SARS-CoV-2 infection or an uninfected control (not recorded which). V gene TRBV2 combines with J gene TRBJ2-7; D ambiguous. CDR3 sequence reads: CASSQGATEQYF. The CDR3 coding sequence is TGTGCCAGCAGCCAAGGCGCGACAGAGCAGTACTTC.